The 31 T cell receptor beta chains in this list originate from one sample, sequenced in a study of long-term antiretroviral therapy in people with HIV. Sequencing relied on immunoSEQ assay v3.0, run at survey level. Clones were sequenced by immunoSEQ multiplex PCR, and TCRdb holds only the in-frame ones, with some missing. The sample gives some 30,000 clones, more than 75% of which show up once; approximately 0.93% is in the top ten. The material was unsorted PBMCs, obtained 2 years after starting antiretroviral therapy. The receptors come from a man over 45 with HIV.

V usage is TRBV19 and J usage is TRBJ2-2, with unresolved D. The germline gives CDR1 LNHDA, CDR2 SQIVND (reference sequence). The CDR3 is 11 amino acids. V shed 5 bases and J shed 6 bases, with 4 bases lying between them. Here the CDR3 reads CASSGAGELFF. The DNA of the CDR3 is TGTGCCAGTAGTGGCGCCGGGGAGCTGTTTTTT.

A single count supports this clone. The chain couples TRBV12-5 to TRBJ1-1; 9 bases map to TRBD1. Germline-derived CDR1 and CDR2 are LGHNT and FRNRAP. Losses at the gene ends were 6 bases for V and 3 bases for J; bases not matched to a gene: 14. The CDR3 covers 17 residues. The CDR3 protein is CASGPRRDRDPYTEAFF. The CDR3 DNA is TGTGCTAGTGGACCTCGCCGGGACAGGGATCCCTACACTGAAGCTTTCTTT.

V and J are TRBV27 and TRBJ2-3, with 7 positions matching TRBD1. CDR1 and CDR2 from the germline V gene are MNHEY and SMNVEV (reference sequence). V lost 8 bases and J lost 2; bases outside the gene matches: 4. The CDR3 length is 13 residues. The CDR3, as DNA: TGTGCCAGCCGGACAGGAAACACAGATACGCAGTATTTT. This translates into CASRTGNTDTQYF.

The chain recombines TRBV19 with TRBJ2-1; perhaps TRBD1 as D (6 bases). Trimming removed 1 base at V and 9 bases at J, with 16 bases between. Germline V CDR1 and CDR2: LNHDA, SQIVND (reference sequence). The CDR3 has 15 residues. CDR3 bases: TGTGCCAGTAGTATAGTTACAGGGACGGCTCCTGAGCAGTTCTTC. Amino acids: CASSIVTGTAPEQFF.

This clone was observed once. The genes are TRBV12-5 and TRBJ2-5; a weak D match, TRBD1 (6 bases). The CDR3 consists of 15 residues. CDR1 and CDR2 from the germline V gene are LGHNT and FRNRAP. The V gene lost 4 bases and the J gene lost 3 bases, with 15 bases spanning the gap. The CDR3, as DNA: TGTGCTAGTGGTTCTTTTTATTCAGGGGAAGAGACCCAGTACTTC. As protein: CASGSFYSGEETQYF. Full variable domain (missing parts from reference TRBV12-5 and TRBJ2-5): DARVTQTPRHKVTEMGQEVTMRCQPILGHNTVFWYRQTMMQGLELLAYFRNRAPLDDSGMPKDRFSAEMPDATLATLKIQPSEPRDSAVYFCASGSFYSGEETQYFGPGTRLLVL.

This clone has a single count. The junction does not match germline at one end; this may be a read error. The gene calls are TRBV7-7 and TRBJ1-1; D unresolved. The CDR3 contains 15 residues. CDR1 and CDR2 (germline): SSHAT, FNYEAQ (reference sequence). The CDR3 loop is CASSPLPGSNTEAFF. The CDR3 DNA follows: TGTGCTAGCAGCCCTCTTCCGGGCTCGAACACTGAAGCTTTCTTT.

The rearrangement uses TRBV7-9 and TRBJ1-3, with D possibly TRBD1 on 5 matching bases. There are 14 residues in the CDR3. V shed 3 bases and J shed 2 bases, with 8 bases lying between them. Germline V gene lookup returns CDR1 SEHNR and CDR2 FQNEAQ (reference sequence). CDR3 coding DNA: TGTGCCAGCAGCTTGGGACGGACTGGAAACACCATATATTTT. Encoded protein: CASSLGRTGNTIYF.

This clone has more than one count but fewer than ten. V gene TRBV28 combines with J gene TRBJ1-2, with D perhaps matching TRBD1 (5 bases). The germline CDR1 and CDR2 sequences are MDHEN and SYDVKM. The CDR3 has 14 amino acids. V lost 3 bases to trimming and J lost 4 bases, with 12 bases between them. The CDR3, as DNA: TGTGCCAGCAGTTTCAGGGACCCCCCCTATGGCTACACCTTC. As protein: CASSFRDPPYGYTF.

This chain connects TRBV29-1 to TRBJ1-2; a weak D match, TRBD1 (6 bases). Trimming took 5 bases from V and 3 from J, leaving 13 bases between them. The CDR3 is 13 amino acids. Per germline, CDR1 SQVTM and CDR2 ANQGSEA. CDR3 sequence reads: CSVFLTGYYGYTF. DNA for the CDR3: TGCAGCGTTTTTTTAACAGGGTACTATGGCTACACCTTC.

This clone was seen once. CDR3 protein: CASSPEVGDRGFF. The CDR3 DNA reads TGTGCCAGCAGCCCGGAGGTGGGGGACAGGGGTTTCTTT. V and J are TRBV5-4 and TRBJ1-1; the match to TRBD1 covers 10 bases. This CDR3 contains 13 residues. From germline, CDR1 is SGHNT and CDR2 YYREEE (reference sequence). V lost 4 bases and J lost 13; bases outside the gene matches: 10.

The genes are TRBV6-5 and TRBJ2-3; D could derive from TRBD1 or TRBD2 (6 bases each). Germline V gives CDR1 MNHEY, CDR2 SVGAGI. The V gene lost 6 bases and the J gene lost 6 bases, with 13 bases spanning the gap. The CDR3 extends over 13 amino acids. The CDR3 sequence is CASRPGEDDTQYF. The CDR3 region has the DNA TGTGCCAGCAGACCAGGGGAGGATGATACGCAGTATTTT.

V is TRBV25-1 and J is TRBJ1-1, with D maybe TRBD1 (5 bases). Germline-derived CDR1 and CDR2 are MGHDK and SYGVNS. The CDR3 contains 13 residues. Trimming took off 8 bases at V and 4 bases at J, with 14 bases between the two ends. The CDR3 nucleotides are TGTGCCAGCGTGGGGGGGACCGTCACTGAAGCTTTCTTT. This sequence encodes CASVGGTVTEAFF.

The V gene is TRBV11-3, the J gene TRBJ2-7; no firm D call. V shed 3 bases and J shed 4 bases, with 4 bases lying between them. Germline V gives CDR1 SGHNT, CDR2 YENEEA. The CDR3 consists of 11 residues. CDR3 region: CASSFLYEQYF. CDR3 DNA: TGTGCCAGCAGCTTCCTTTACGAGCAGTACTTC.

The CDR3 loop reads CASSLEPGAYEQYF. The CDR3 DNA is TGTGCCAGCAGCTTAGAGCCCGGGGCCTACGAGCAGTACTTC. This chain connects TRBV7-3 to TRBJ2-7; TRBD2 is a possible D gene (5 bases). V gave up 2 bases and J gave up 2 bases, with 10 bases separating them. CDR3 length: 14 amino acids. CDR1 is SGHTA and CDR2 is FQGTGA in the germline V gene.

This clone has only a few counts. The rearrangement links TRBV27 to TRBJ1-5; no clear D gene. The V end lost 6 bases, the J end lost 0 bases, and 12 bases lay between the germline ends. CDR1 is MNHEY, CDR2 SMNVEV, per germline (reference sequence). CDR3 length equals 15 residues. The CDR3 is CASRSGLISNQPQHF. CDR3 coding DNA: TGTGCCAGCAGATCGGGCCTAATTAGCAATCAGCCCCAGCATTTT.

The V gene is TRBV5-1, the J gene TRBJ2-6; the D is unclear. The CDR3 totals 15 residues. Germline values: CDR1 SGHRS, CDR2 YFSETQ. With 4 bases removed from V and 0 bases from J, the gap between germline ends came to 8 bases. Here the CDR3 reads CASSPVNSGANVLTF. In DNA form, the CDR3 reads TGCGCCAGCAGCCCGGTCAACTCTGGGGCCAACGTCCTGACTTTC. The full variable domain, rest sourced from reference TRBV5-1 and TRBJ2-6, is KAGVTQTPRYLIKTRGQQVTLSCSPISGHRSVSWYQQTPGQGLQFLFEYFSETQRNKGNFPGRFSGRQFSNSRSEMNVSTLELGDSALYLCASSPVNSGANVLTFGAGSRLTVL.

The chain recombines TRBV2 with TRBJ1-1; unclear D gene. V shed 5 bases and J shed 11 bases, with 18 bases lying between them. CDR1 and CDR2 from the germline V gene are SNHLY and FYNNEI. CDR3 length: 13 amino acids. DNA for the CDR3: TGTGCCAGCAGTCTTAACTGGGCCTACGAGGCTTTCTTT. Translating it yields CASSLNWAYEAFF. Based on the CDR3 plus reference TRBV2 and TRBJ1-1, the full variable domain is EPEVTQTPSHQVTQMGQEVILRCVPISNHLYFYWYRQILGQKVEFLVSFYNNEISEKSEIFDDQFSVERPDGSNFTLKIRSTKLEDSAMYFCASSLNWAYEAFFGQGTRLTVV.

This chain links TRBV29-1 with TRBJ1-2, with TRBD1 identical over 10 bases. The trim removed 6 bases at V and 8 bases at J, leaving 6 bases unmatched. Germline loops: CDR1 SQVTM, CDR2 ANQGSEA. The CDR3 runs to 12 residues. The CDR3 sequence is CSVPGTGDGYTF. CDR3 DNA: TGCAGCGTCCCCGGGACAGGGGACGGCTACACCTTC.

V gene TRBV28 combines with J gene TRBJ2-5; maybe TRBD2 (6 bases). The CDR3 length is 13 residues. Germline loops: CDR1 MDHEN, CDR2 SYDVKM. Trimming stripped 2 bases from V and 5 bases from J, with 9 bases between. The CDR3 protein is CASSLAGSETQYF. In DNA form, the CDR3 reads TGTGCCAGCAGTTTAGCGGGATCGGAGACCCAGTACTTC.

The chain recombines TRBV5-4 with TRBJ2-5; a possible D gene is TRBD2 (5 bases). The germline V gene encodes CDR1 SGHNT and CDR2 YYREEE (reference sequence). The CDR3 sequence is 16 residues long. Trimming took 2 bases from V and 3 from J, leaving 17 bases between them. The CDR3 DNA is TGTGCCAGCAGCTTAGATGGAGGCAGACGAGAAGAGACCCAGTACTTC. This encodes CASSLDGGRREETQYF.

The chain employs TRBV27 and TRBJ2-7, with 9 bases aligning to TRBD1. Trimming took 0 bases from V and 6 from J; bases not matched to a gene: 9. The germline V gene encodes CDR1 MNHEY and CDR2 SMNVEV (reference sequence). This CDR3 comprises 16 residues. CDR3 coding DNA: TGTGCCAGCAGTTTATCGATCTTTGGACAGGGGAGCGAGCAGTACTTC. Its translation: CASSLSIFGQGSEQYF.

The chain has TRBV2 and TRBJ1-4, with D possibly TRBD1 on 5 matching bases. Trimming shortened V by 1 base and J by 7 bases, and 10 bases separated the two germline ends. Germline V CDR1 and CDR2: SNHLY, FYNNEI. The CDR3 runs to 14 residues. In nucleotides, the CDR3 is TGTGCCAGCAGTGAAGGTTGGAGGGGTGAAAAACTGTTTTTT. It yields the protein CASSEGWRGEKLFF.

The V gene is TRBV7-9, the J gene TRBJ1-1; 9 bases align to TRBD1. The V segment lost 3 bases and the J segment 7 bases; nucleotides outside the gene matches: 12. Germline V CDR1 and CDR2: SEHNR, FQNEAQ (reference sequence). This CDR3 contains 16 residues. CDR3 region: CASSFFPGQGSGEAFF. The CDR3 DNA is TGTGCCAGCAGCTTTTTCCCGGGACAGGGTTCCGGTGAAGCTTTCTTT.

The V and J genes are TRBV30 and TRBJ2-5; the D gene is possibly TRBD1 (5 bases). V lost 0 bases and J 5 bases, leaving 13 bases between the germline ends. Germline CDR1 is GTSNPN and CDR2 is SVGIG (reference sequence). The CDR3 has 14 amino acids. The CDR3, as DNA: TGTGCCTGGAGTGTCGCAGGGTTCTGGGAGACCCAGTACTTC. Protein sequence: CAWSVAGFWETQYF.

V gene TRBV5-8 combines with J gene TRBJ2-3; a weak D match, TRBD1 (5 bases). V gave up 4 bases and J gave up 13 bases, with 19 bases separating them. The germline V gene has CDR1 SGHTS and CDR2 YDEGEE. This CDR3 comprises 13 residues. DNA of the CDR3: TGTGCCAGCAGCCCGAGAGACAGTTTTTATAAGTATTTT. It specifies CASSPRDSFYKYF.

The chain recombines TRBV7-2 with TRBJ1-6; TRBD1 might be the D (5 bases). CDR3 length: 17 residues. V was shortened by 5 bases and J by 1 base, with 15 bases between the two germline ends. Germline loops: CDR1 SGHTA, CDR2 FQGNSA. The DNA for the CDR3 is TGTGCCAGCAGCCGTATACCCAAGGGGTCCTATAATTCACCCCTCCACTTT. Amino acids: CASSRIPKGSYNSPLHF.

V and J are TRBV27 and TRBJ2-7, with a weak D call TRBD1 (6 bases). Between the trimmed V and J ends, which lost 5 bases and 0 bases, there was a span of 17 bases. This CDR3 region has 16 residues. The germline CDR1 and CDR2 sequences are MNHEY and SMNVEV (reference sequence). The CDR3 DNA follows: TGTGCCAGCAGTCCCCTGGGTGGGGGCTACTCCTACGAGCAGTACTTC. The encoded protein is CASSPLGGGYSYEQYF.

In its sample, this clone was seen a few times. The chain couples TRBV19 to TRBJ2-4; D is perhaps TRBD1 (6 bases). V dropped 5 bases and J dropped 7 bases, with 9 bases sitting between them. Per germline, CDR1 LNHDA and CDR2 SQIVND (reference sequence). CDR3 length: 12 amino acids. In nucleotides, the CDR3 is TGTGCCAGTAGTCTCAGGGGTAACATTCAGTACTTC. Its protein product is CASSLRGNIQYF.

This clone came up once. The CDR3 region has the DNA TGCGCCAGCAGCCAAGACAGTCGGTCTGGAAACACCATATATTTT. This codes for CASSQDSRSGNTIYF. The chain joins TRBV4-3 to TRBJ1-3; D unclear. The CDR3 extends over 15 amino acids. Trimming removed 0 bases at V and 1 base at J, with 7 bases between. From germline, CDR1 is LGHNA and CDR2 YSLEER.

V usage is TRBV7-2 and J usage is TRBJ2-1, with D perhaps matching TRBD2 (6 bases). V was cut by 6 bases and J by 6 bases, with 12 bases left in between. The CDR3 loop spans 13 amino acids. Germline-derived CDR1 and CDR2 are SGHTA and FQGNSA. This chain's CDR3 is CASRPGLFNEQFF. In DNA, the CDR3 is TGTGCCAGCAGGCCGGGACTTTTCAATGAGCAGTTCTTC.

This rearrangement joins TRBV4-1 to TRBJ1-5; D not resolved. The CDR3 contains 15 residues. Per germline, CDR1 MGHRA and CDR2 YSYEKL. Between the trimmed V and J ends, which lost 3 bases and 1 base, there was a span of 10 bases. The CDR3 DNA follows: TGCGCCAGCAGCCAGACTGAGTCAAGCAATCAGCCCCAGCATTTT. This translates into CASSQTESSNQPQHF.